This T cell receptor (beta chain) is drawn from a study of yellow fever vaccine responses in identical twins. Germline V CDR1 and CDR2: SEHNR, FQNEAQ (reference sequence). The CDR3 is 16 amino acids. V lost 5 bases and J lost 4, with 20 bases in between. Notes on this clonotype: Its antigen is not identified.

TCRdb used MiXCR to reprocess the RT-PCR reads, holding one entry per CDR3 protein. The sample lists about 6,900 distinct CDR3 sequences; over 80% were seen once. Study findings and constraints: Reportedly, twins showed a vaccine T cell response that looked partly convergent and partly personalized.

This clonotype originated in a woman aged 18-35 years who received the yellow fever vaccine. Source: T cells from blood (PBMCs), unsorted or a sorted subset (not recorded which), taken before or after yellow fever vaccination (not recorded which). The chain couples TRBV7-9 to TRBJ2-5, with no clear D. CDR3 sequence (DNA): TGTGCCAGCAGCCAACTCCAGGCGGACCCATTAGAGACCCAGTACTTC. This encodes CASSQLQADPLETQYF.